This T cell receptor (beta chain) emerged from a study of blood T cell repertoires in COVID-19. Here immunoSEQ multiplex PCR was the method, and the copy in TCRdb shows in-frame clones only, minus some. The sample consists of 200,000 to 250,000 clones, approximately 90% of them appearing once. The germline gives CDR1 MNHEY, CDR2 SMNVEV (reference sequence). The CDR3 has 13 amino acids. V lost 3 bases, J lost 2 bases, and 8 bases lay in between. The rearrangement links TRBV27 to TRBJ2-7; D is perhaps TRBD1 (5 bases). The sequenced sample was PBMCs or T cells enriched from blood (not recorded which). The sequence came from a man younger than 45 who had recovered from COVID-19. CDR3 region: CASSFGQTYEQYF. The CDR3 DNA follows: TGTGCCAGCAGTTTCGGACAAACCTACGAGCAGTACTTC.